A selection of T cell receptor beta chains follows, all from one sample in a study of human T cells and chemical hapten exposure. TCRdb re-called the RACE reads through MiXCR, storing one row per CDR3 protein. The sample lists around 160,000 distinct CDR3 sequences, more than 12% seen once, with 1.5% to 2% in the top ten. Specimen: whole blood, collected in connection with sensitization to the hapten diphenylcyclopropenone (DPC). The receptor set was obtained from a woman aged 25-40 years with alopecia areata. Some clones in this sample may be carry-over from other donors' samples. Each CDR3 is given with its conserved first and last residue. Fields, in order: CDR3 protein, CDR3 DNA, J gene, V gene, D gene, clone size. The D gene is left open where the match is weak. Expanded clones are given a class, and other clones once, few, many or no size at all.

CDR3 protein: CAWVRLAGAGELFF
CDR3 DNA: TGTGCCTGGGTCAGACTAGCGGGAGCCGGGGAGCTGTTTTTT
J gene: TRBJ2-2
V gene: TRBV30
D gene: TRBD2
clone size: few

CDR3 protein: CASSQTQSFNYGYTF
CDR3 DNA: TGTGCCAGCAGCCAGACCCAAAGTTTTAACTATGGCTACACCTTC
J gene: TRBJ1-2
V gene: TRBV4-2
D gene: -
clone size: few

CDR3 protein: CSAPVGGAQDTQYF
CDR3 DNA: TGCAGCGCCCCGGTCGGGGGGGCCCAAGATACGCAGTATTTT
J gene: TRBJ2-3
V gene: TRBV29-1
D gene: TRBD2
clone size: few

CDR3 protein: CASSQDYEGVEEQYF
CDR3 DNA: TGCGCCAGCAGCCAAGATTACGAGGGAGTCGAGGAGCAGTACTTC
J gene: TRBJ2-7
V gene: TRBV4-3
D gene: -
clone size: many

CDR3 protein: CASSEAGGNTEAFF
CDR3 DNA: TGTGCCAGCAGTGAAGCCGGGGGGAATACTGAAGCTTTCTTT
J gene: TRBJ1-1
V gene: TRBV6-1
D gene: -
clone size: few

CDR3 protein: CSANDGPKNIQYF
CDR3 DNA: TGCAGTGCTAATGACGGACCCAAAAACATTCAGTACTTC
J gene: TRBJ2-4
V gene: TRBV20-1
D gene: -
clone size: -

CDR3 protein: CSVDRGTEAFF
CDR3 DNA: TGCAGCGTTGATCGTGGGACTGAAGCTTTCTTT
J gene: TRBJ1-1
V gene: TRBV29-1
D gene: -
clone size: few

CDR3 protein: CASRRQGSEKLFF
CDR3 DNA: TGTGCCAGCAGGCGACAGGGCAGTGAAAAACTGTTTTTT
J gene: TRBJ1-4
V gene: TRBV28
D gene: TRBD1
clone size: few

CDR3 protein: CASSAGGGRNQPQHF
CDR3 DNA: TGTGCCAGCAGTGCTGGTGGCGGGCGCAATCAGCCCCAGCATTTT
J gene: TRBJ1-5
V gene: TRBV28
D gene: -
clone size: few

CDR3 protein: CSARHGREQYF
CDR3 DNA: TGCAGCGCTAGACACGGCCGGGAGCAGTACTTC
J gene: TRBJ2-7
V gene: TRBV29-1
D gene: -
clone size: -

CDR3 protein: CASSEAQGWNQPQHF
CDR3 DNA: TGTGCCAGCAGTGAAGCCCAGGGCTGGAATCAGCCCCAGCATTTT
J gene: TRBJ1-5
V gene: TRBV6-1
D gene: -
clone size: few

CDR3 protein: CASRRDRLGETQYF
CDR3 DNA: TGTGCCAGCAGAAGGGACAGGCTCGGGGAGACCCAGTACTTC
J gene: TRBJ2-5
V gene: TRBV28
D gene: TRBD1
clone size: many

CDR3 protein: CASSLLRGSTYEQYF
CDR3 DNA: TGTGCCAGCAGCTTATTGCGCGGGTCAACCTACGAGCAGTACTTC
J gene: TRBJ2-7
V gene: TRBV11-2
D gene: -
clone size: -

CDR3 protein: CASSTLSTVYNSPLHF
CDR3 DNA: TGTGCCAGTAGTACCCTCTCAACGGTCTATAATTCACCCCTCCACTTT
J gene: TRBJ1-6
V gene: TRBV19
D gene: -
clone size: many

CDR3 protein: CSVEGLIDGYTF
CDR3 DNA: TGCAGCGTTGAAGGTTTAATTGATGGCTACACCTTC
J gene: TRBJ1-2
V gene: TRBV29-1
D gene: -
clone size: many

CDR3 protein: CAWSGLGLTYNEQFF
CDR3 DNA: TGTGCCTGGAGTGGCCTGGGGCTAACCTACAATGAGCAGTTCTTC
J gene: TRBJ2-1
V gene: TRBV30
D gene: -
clone size: few

CDR3 protein: CASSYTGDNEQFF
CDR3 DNA: TGTGCCAGCAGTTACACGGGAGACAATGAGCAGTTCTTC
J gene: TRBJ2-1
V gene: TRBV6-5
D gene: -
clone size: -

CDR3 protein: CASSLAGTSGYEQYF
CDR3 DNA: TGTGCCAGCAGCTTAGCCGGGACTAGCGGCTACGAGCAGTACTTC
J gene: TRBJ2-7
V gene: TRBV7-2
D gene: TRBD2
clone size: few

CDR3 protein: CASGWKTTEAFF
CDR3 DNA: TGTGCCAGCGGCTGGAAGACCACTGAAGCTTTCTTT
J gene: TRBJ1-1
V gene: TRBV7-9
D gene: -
clone size: many

CDR3 protein: CASGRGLNGQAFF
CDR3 DNA: TGTGCCAGCGGGAGGGGGTTAAACGGCCAGGCTTTCTTT
J gene: TRBJ1-1
V gene: TRBV6-5
D gene: -
clone size: -

CDR3 protein: CASSSTGPNTEAFF
CDR3 DNA: TGTGCCAGCAGTTCTACAGGGCCGAACACTGAAGCTTTCTTT
J gene: TRBJ1-1
V gene: TRBV6-6
D gene: -
clone size: few

CDR3 protein: CASSPRTSGGLEQFF
CDR3 DNA: TGTGCCAGCAGCCCAAGGACTAGCGGGGGGCTTGAGCAGTTCTTC
J gene: TRBJ2-1
V gene: TRBV3-1
D gene: TRBD2
clone size: few

CDR3 protein: CASRLNRGTEAFF
CDR3 DNA: TGTGCCAGCAGACTCAACAGGGGGACTGAAGCTTTCTTT
J gene: TRBJ1-1
V gene: TRBV6-5
D gene: TRBD1
clone size: -

CDR3 protein: CSAGSGRVGDTQYF
CDR3 DNA: TGCAGTGCTGGTAGCGGGAGGGTTGGAGATACGCAGTATTTT
J gene: TRBJ2-3
V gene: TRBV20-1
D gene: TRBD2
clone size: -

CDR3 protein: CASPSPDTGELFF
CDR3 DNA: TGTGCCAGCCCCAGCCCGGACACCGGGGAGCTGTTTTTT
J gene: TRBJ2-2
V gene: TRBV28
D gene: -
clone size: -

CDR3 protein: CASSHVILTNYGYTF
CDR3 DNA: TGCGCCAGCAGCCACGTGATACTTACTAACTATGGCTACACCTTC
J gene: TRBJ1-2
V gene: TRBV4-1
D gene: -
clone size: few

CDR3 protein: CSANPAGTWGQGGRNTEAFF
CDR3 DNA: TGCAGTGCGAACCCCGCCGGGACGTGGGGACAGGGAGGTAGGAACACTGAAGCTTTCTTT
J gene: TRBJ1-1
V gene: TRBV20-1
D gene: TRBD1
clone size: -

CDR3 protein: CASSTRASNQPQHF
CDR3 DNA: TGTGCCAGCAGTACCCGGGCTAGCAATCAGCCCCAGCATTTT
J gene: TRBJ1-5
V gene: TRBV2
D gene: -
clone size: few

CDR3 protein: CSASQVFERLTQETQYF
CDR3 DNA: TGCAGTGCTAGTCAGGTTTTTGAGCGGCTGACCCAAGAGACCCAGTACTTC
J gene: TRBJ2-5
V gene: TRBV20-1
D gene: -
clone size: few

CDR3 protein: CASSLNRLSYNEQFF
CDR3 DNA: TGTGCCAGCAGCTTAAACAGGCTGTCCTACAATGAGCAGTTCTTC
J gene: TRBJ2-1
V gene: TRBV7-2
D gene: -
clone size: -

CDR3 protein: CASSRTGREDEKLFF
CDR3 DNA: TGCGCCAGCAGCCGCACAGGGAGGGAAGATGAAAAACTGTTTTTT
J gene: TRBJ1-4
V gene: TRBV5-1
D gene: -
clone size: -

CDR3 protein: CAWSRSVGDYGYTF
CDR3 DNA: TGTGCCTGGAGTCGTTCGGTAGGGGACTATGGCTACACCTTC
J gene: TRBJ1-2
V gene: TRBV30
D gene: -
clone size: few

CDR3 protein: CASSRGGSGNTIYF
CDR3 DNA: TGTGCCAGCAGCCGGGGGGGCTCTGGAAACACCATATATTTT
J gene: TRBJ1-3
V gene: TRBV7-2
D gene: -
clone size: many

CDR3 protein: CASSAAGAGFSYNEQFF
CDR3 DNA: TGTGCCAGCAGCGCGGCGGGGGCCGGATTCTCCTACAATGAGCAGTTCTTC
J gene: TRBJ2-1
V gene: TRBV5-4
D gene: -
clone size: -

CDR3 protein: CASSGQHNNEQFF
CDR3 DNA: TGTGCCAGCAGTGGACAGCACAACAATGAGCAGTTCTTC
J gene: TRBJ2-1
V gene: TRBV6-1
D gene: -
clone size: many

CDR3 protein: CAISERGETHNEQFF
CDR3 DNA: TGTGCCATCAGTGAACGAGGTGAAACCCACAATGAGCAGTTCTTC
J gene: TRBJ2-1
V gene: TRBV10-3
D gene: -
clone size: -

CDR3 protein: CASRFGGSEKLFF
CDR3 DNA: TGTGCCAGCCGCTTCGGGGGATCGGAAAAACTGTTTTTT
J gene: TRBJ1-4
V gene: TRBV7-2
D gene: -
clone size: -

CDR3 protein: CASSLVQGVLGTEAFF
CDR3 DNA: TGCGCCAGCAGCTTGGTTCAGGGAGTATTAGGCACTGAAGCTTTCTTT
J gene: TRBJ1-1
V gene: TRBV5-1
D gene: -
clone size: -

CDR3 protein: CASSLALNYEQYF
CDR3 DNA: TGTGCCAGCAGCCTCGCCCTAAATTACGAGCAGTACTTC
J gene: TRBJ2-7
V gene: TRBV13
D gene: -
clone size: -

CDR3 protein: CASRWRDTDTQYF
CDR3 DNA: TGTGCCAGTAGATGGCGGGACACAGATACGCAGTATTTT
J gene: TRBJ2-3
V gene: TRBV19
D gene: -
clone size: few

CDR3 protein: CATSDPPGQGNTEAFF
CDR3 DNA: TGTGCCACCAGTGATCCCCCGGGACAGGGGAACACTGAAGCTTTCTTT
J gene: TRBJ1-1
V gene: TRBV24-1
D gene: TRBD1
clone size: many